This TCR beta chain was obtained from a study of blood T cell repertoires in COVID-19. As processed by the authors: Nucleated cell number was recorded as an estimate derived from reference gene primer amplification. The assay was immunoSEQ multiplex PCR, and TCRdb's table has in-frame clones only and misses some. V and J calls and clone size are as listed in that table; D and trimming were resolved from the DNA. The sample carries tens of thousands of clones, roughly 90% recorded once. The source is a man aged 35-49 years with COVID-19, enrolled during active disease. The specimen was peripheral blood.

In nucleotides, the CDR3 is TGTGCCAGCACCCAACAGGGTTTGAACACTGAAGCTTTCTTT. As protein: CASTQQGLNTEAFF. The rearrangement joins TRBV7-9 to TRBJ1-1; TRBD1 might be the D (6 bases). Germline-derived CDR1 and CDR2 are SEHNR and FQNEAQ (reference sequence). Trimming cost V 7 bases and J 0 bases, with 12 bases left between them. The CDR3 length is 14 residues.